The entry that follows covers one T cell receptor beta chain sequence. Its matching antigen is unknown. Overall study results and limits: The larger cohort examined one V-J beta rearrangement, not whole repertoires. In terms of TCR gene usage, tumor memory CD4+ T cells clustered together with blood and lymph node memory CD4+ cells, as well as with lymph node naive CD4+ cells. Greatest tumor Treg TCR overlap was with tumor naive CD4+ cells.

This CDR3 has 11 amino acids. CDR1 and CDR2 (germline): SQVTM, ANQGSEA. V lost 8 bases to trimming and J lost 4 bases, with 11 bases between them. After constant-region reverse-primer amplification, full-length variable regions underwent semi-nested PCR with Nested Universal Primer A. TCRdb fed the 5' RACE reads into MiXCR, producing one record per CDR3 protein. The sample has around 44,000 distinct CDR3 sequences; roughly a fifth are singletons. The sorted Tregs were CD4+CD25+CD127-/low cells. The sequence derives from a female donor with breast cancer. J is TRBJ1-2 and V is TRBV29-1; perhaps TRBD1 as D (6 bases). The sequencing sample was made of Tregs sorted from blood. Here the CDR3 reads CSLQGPYGYTF. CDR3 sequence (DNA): TGCAGCCTACAGGGTCCCTATGGCTACACCTTC.